This entry lists 24 T cell receptor beta chains sequenced from one sample in a study of human T cells and chemical hapten exposure. TCRdb re-derived calls from the RACE reads in MiXCR, one entry per CDR3 protein. The data hold about 31,000 distinct CDR3 sequences, with around 7.4% observed a single time. Described time point: healthy volunteer bleed at 2 weeks. Unseparated into fractions, whole blood served as the source from which total RNA was extracted. Sequenced sample: whole blood. These TCRs come from a human donor in good health. Some clones in this sample may be carry-over from other donors' samples.

Worth noting for this clonotype: A read error may be the cause here, since a much bigger clone is one base away. Because it lacks the conserved phenylalanine or tryptophan at the end, this CDR3 is likely a read error. The chain is built from TRBV28 and TRBJ1-1, with D maybe TRBD1 (5 bases). CDR1 is MDHEN and CDR2 is SYDVKM in the germline V gene. V shed 6 bases and J shed 3 bases, with 8 bases lying between them. The CDR3 length is 12 residues. CDR3 in amino acids: CASRLQDTEAFY. The CDR3 DNA sequence: TGTGCCAGCAGGCTACAGGACACTGAAGCTTTCTAT.

The table lists this clonotype with a few counts. The V gene is TRBV2, the J gene TRBJ1-5; D is unclear. From germline, CDR1 is SNHLY and CDR2 FYNNEI. The V and J ends lost 7 bases and 5 bases respectively, with 12 bases between them. The CDR3 consists of 13 residues. CDR3 amino acids: CASNGRYYQPQHF. For the CDR3, the DNA is TGTGCCAGCAACGGGAGATACTATCAGCCCCAGCATTTT.

V is TRBV5-1 and J is TRBJ1-5; possibly TRBD1 for D (5 bases). This CDR3 spans 18 amino acids. Looked up from germline, CDR1 is SGHRS and CDR2 is YFSETQ. V shed 7 bases and J shed 1 base, with 24 bases lying between them. CDR3 protein: CASVPKDGGAGSNQPQHF. The CDR3 DNA is TGCGCCAGCGTCCCGAAGGACGGGGGTGCGGGGAGCAATCAGCCCCAGCATTTT.

This clonotype has a count of ten or more. This chain uses TRBV10-3 with TRBJ1-2; D possibly corresponds to TRBD1 (6 bases). The CDR3 totals 16 residues. Deletions cut 6 bases from V and 2 bases from J, with 19 bases between. From germline, CDR1 is ENHRY and CDR2 SYGVKD. For the CDR3, the DNA is TGTGCCATCAGGGAATACAGGGCCGAACCCAACTATGGCTACACCTTC. Protein product: CAIREYRAEPNYGYTF.

The chain has TRBV7-2 and TRBJ2-1; TRBD2 aligns across 9 bases. This CDR3 has 15 residues. The germline CDR1 and CDR2 sequences are SGHTA and FQGNSA. J lost 9 bases, V lost 3 bases, and 9 bases had no gene match. The CDR3: CASSFSGSGYGEQFF. For the CDR3, the DNA is TGTGCCAGCAGCTTTAGCGGGAGCGGGTACGGTGAGCAGTTCTTC.

This clonotype has only a few counts. The CDR3 sequence is CASSWEETQYF. CDR3 DNA sequence: TGCGCCAGCAGCTGGGAAGAGACCCAGTACTTC. This chain connects TRBV5-1 to TRBJ2-5; D is unclear. Trimming stripped 3 bases from V and 3 bases from J, with 3 bases between. CDR1 is SGHRS, CDR2 YFSETQ, per germline. CDR3 length equals 11 residues.

The rearrangement links TRBV3-1 to TRBJ2-1; 12 bases are shared with TRBD2. The CDR3 is 17 residues long. Germline CDR1 LGHDT, CDR2 YNNKEL (reference sequence). V lost 5 bases to trimming and J lost 6 bases; unmatched junction nucleotides: 11. The CDR3 loop reads CASSKLSSGGAINEQFF. CDR3 DNA: TGTGCCAGCAGCAAGCTTTCTAGCGGGGGGGCCATCAATGAGCAGTTCTTC.

This clonotype was seen only once. A single base separates this from a much larger clone, so it may be a read error. V usage is TRBV5-1 and J usage is TRBJ2-7; TRBD1 agrees at 10 bases. This CDR3 has 14 amino acids. From germline, CDR1 is SGHRS and CDR2 YFSETQ. V shed 6 bases, J shed 5 bases, and the junction held 8 bases outside the gene matches. The CDR3 loop reads CASKDGTGADEQYF. The DNA for the CDR3 is TGCGCCAGCAAGGACGGGACAGGGGCCGACGAGCAGTACTTC.

This clonotype was recorded at least ten times. CDR3 sequence: CASSVSQGQTEAFF. In DNA, the CDR3 is TGTGCCAGCAGCGTGTCGCAGGGACAAACTGAAGCTTTCTTT. V usage is TRBV9 and J usage is TRBJ1-1; tentative D call: TRBD1 (6 bases). The CDR3 loop spans 14 amino acids. V was cut by 2 bases and J by 5 bases, with 13 bases left in between. Germline V gives CDR1 SGDLS, CDR2 YYNGEE.

This clonotype has only a few counts. V gene TRBV7-2 combines with J gene TRBJ1-6; D remains ambiguous. The CDR3 contains 15 residues. V gave up 5 bases and J gave up 6 bases, with 14 bases separating them. Looked up from germline, CDR1 is SGHTA and CDR2 is FQGNSA. The CDR3 reads CASSPRTNRNSPLHF. The CDR3 bases are TGTGCCAGCAGCCCAAGGACGAACCGTAATTCACCCCTCCACTTT.

Ten or more counts support this clonotype. The rearrangement joins TRBV10-3 to TRBJ1-1; TRBD1 is a possible D gene (5 bases). The germline V gene encodes CDR1 ENHRY and CDR2 SYGVKD. CDR3 length: 13 amino acids. Deletions cut 4 bases from V and 4 bases from J, with 10 bases between. The CDR3 protein is CAISGRAGTEAFF. The CDR3 DNA reads TGTGCCATCAGTGGCAGGGCGGGCACTGAAGCTTTCTTT.

The gene calls are TRBV20-1 and TRBJ2-1; TRBD1 matches at 10 bases. The CDR3 is 16 residues long. Germline V lookup: CDR1 DFQATT, CDR2 SNEGSKA (reference sequence). Trimming removed 0 bases from V and 6 bases from J; junction bases left unmatched: 8. CDR3 residues: CSARELGTGVGNEQFF. DNA for the CDR3: TGCAGTGCTAGAGAGCTTGGGACAGGGGTAGGCAATGAGCAGTTCTTC.

Regarding this clonotype: At one end, the junction sequence differs from germline, possibly due to a read error. Here the CDR3 reads CARSYYSGTDTQYF. CDR3 bases: TGTGCCCGCAGCTACTATAGCGGCACAGATACGCAGTATTTT. V gene TRBV7-2 combines with J gene TRBJ2-3; D is possibly TRBD2 (5 bases). From germline, CDR1 is SGHTA and CDR2 FQGNSA. The CDR3 consists of 14 residues.

This clonotype came up many times. The chain links TRBV6-6 to TRBJ2-6, with D perhaps TRBD1 (6 bases). V was trimmed by 2 bases and J by 4 bases, leaving 9 bases between them. CDR3 length equals 15 residues. Looked up from germline, CDR1 is MNHNY and CDR2 is SVGAGI (reference sequence). The CDR3: CASSYAGDGANVLTF. CDR3 sequence (DNA): TGTGCCAGCAGTTACGCAGGGGACGGGGCCAACGTCCTGACTTTC.

This clonotype turned up a few times. The chain is built from TRBV10-3 and TRBJ1-2, with TRBD1 as a possible D gene (5 bases). The ends were cut back, 8 bases at V and 7 bases at J, with 14 bases in the middle. The germline CDR1 and CDR2 sequences are ENHRY and SYGVKD. There are 12 residues in the CDR3. The CDR3 loop reads CAIAGPLAGYTF. In nucleotides, the CDR3 is TGTGCCATCGCAGGGCCCCTTGCTGGCTACACCTTC.

This clonotype has at least ten counts. This chain uses TRBV30 with TRBJ2-3, with 16 bases fitting TRBD2. Per germline, CDR1 GTSNPN and CDR2 SVGIG (reference sequence). This CDR3 comprises 16 residues. CDR3 amino acids: CASTGTSGGVRDTQYF. CDR3 sequence (DNA): TGTGCTTCGACCGGGACTAGCGGGGGGGTCCGAGATACGCAGTATTTT.

This clonotype was observed many times. The chain is built from TRBV3-1 and TRBJ2-3; tentative D call: TRBD2 (6 bases). The CDR3 has 16 amino acids. V lost 4 bases and J 4 bases, leaving 18 bases between the germline ends. The germline V gene encodes CDR1 LGHDT and CDR2 YNNKEL (reference sequence). The CDR3, as DNA: TGTGCCAGCAGCCCATTCGGGATCGGCGGGGCAGATACGCAGTATTTT. It yields the protein CASSPFGIGGADTQYF.

Regarding this clonotype: A clone one base away is much larger, so this may be a read error. The chain is built from TRBV28 and TRBJ2-2, with D perhaps TRBD2 (6 bases). Germline-derived CDR1 and CDR2 are MDHEN and SYDVKM. The CDR3 is 15 residues long. The CDR3 loop reads CASSGASVYTGELVF. The CDR3, as DNA: TGTGCCAGCAGTGGGGCTAGCGTATACACCGGGGAGCTGGTTTTT.

At least ten counts were recorded for this clonotype. V gene TRBV12-3 or TRBV12-4 combines with J gene TRBJ1-2, with a weak D call TRBD1 (5 bases). The CDR3 loop spans 14 amino acids. V lost 4 bases and J lost 2, with 11 bases in between. The DNA for the CDR3 is TGTGCCAGCAGTTCCCGGCAGGGAAACTATGGCTACACCTTC. Its translation: CASSSRQGNYGYTF.

This chain connects TRBV20-1 to TRBJ1-5; D might be TRBD1 (6 bases). Germline V gene lookup returns CDR1 DFQATT and CDR2 SNEGSKA (reference sequence). The CDR3 is made up of 14 amino acids. V lost 6 bases to trimming and J lost 2 bases, with 14 bases between them. CDR3 sequence (DNA): TGCAGTGCGGAGCAGTACAGGGGCAATCAGCCCCAGCATTTT. This gives the protein CSAEQYRGNQPQHF.

This clonotype came up a few times. The J gene is TRBJ1-6, the V gene TRBV6-5, with 9 positions matching TRBD1. J gave up 10 bases and V 6 bases, and 10 bases lay outside the gene matches. CDR1 is MNHEY and CDR2 is SVGAGI in the germline V gene. This CDR3 contains 15 residues. The CDR3 region has the DNA TGTGCCAGCAGGGGGGGACAGGGAGAGGGGTCACCCCTCCACTTT. It yields the protein CASRGGQGEGSPLHF.

The chain is built from TRBV28 and TRBJ1-1; 7 bases fit TRBD1. The CDR3 extends over 14 amino acids. V gave up 6 bases and J gave up 5 bases; unmatched junction bases: 9. Germline V lookup: CDR1 MDHEN, CDR2 SYDVKM. The CDR3 is CASSRGGGLTEAFF. Written as DNA, the CDR3 is TGTGCCAGCAGCCGTGGAGGGGGCCTTACTGAAGCTTTCTTT. The variable domain in full, with the rest retrieved from reference TRBV28 and TRBJ1-1, is DVKVTQSSRYLVKRTGEKVFLECVQDMDHENMFWYRQDPGLGLRLIYFSYDVKMKEKGDIPEGYSVSREKKERFSLILESASTNQTSMYLCASSRGGGLTEAFFGQGTRLTVV.

This clonotype was seen only a few times. The gene calls are TRBV5-6 and TRBJ1-5; 7 bases map to TRBD1. The CDR3 runs 15 residues. The junction had 7 bases not matched to a gene; V was cut back by 3 bases and J by 4 bases. CDR1 is SGHDT and CDR2 is YYEEEE in the germline V gene. CDR3 amino acids: CASSSTGARNQPQHF. The CDR3 DNA is TGTGCCAGCAGCTCAACAGGGGCCAGGAATCAGCCCCAGCATTTT.

The sample holds many counts of this clonotype. The gene calls are TRBV6-6 and TRBJ2-3, with TRBD1 identical over 8 bases. In germline, CDR1 is MNHNY, CDR2 SVGAGI (reference sequence). V was clipped by 5 bases and J by 2 bases; unmatched bases: 3. This CDR3 contains 14 residues. The CDR3 reads CASSQGAHTDTQYF. CDR3 nucleotide sequence: TGTGCCAGCAGTCAGGGGGCCCACACAGATACGCAGTATTTT.